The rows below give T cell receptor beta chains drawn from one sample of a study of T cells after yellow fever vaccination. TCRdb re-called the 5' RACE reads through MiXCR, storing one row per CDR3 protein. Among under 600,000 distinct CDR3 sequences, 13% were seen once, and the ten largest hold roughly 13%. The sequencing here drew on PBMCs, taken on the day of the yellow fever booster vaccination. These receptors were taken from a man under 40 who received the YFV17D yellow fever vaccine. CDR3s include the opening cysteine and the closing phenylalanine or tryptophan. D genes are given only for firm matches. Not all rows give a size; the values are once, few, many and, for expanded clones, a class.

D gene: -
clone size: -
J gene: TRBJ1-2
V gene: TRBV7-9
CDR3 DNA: TGTGCCAGCAGCCTTACCGGGGTTGGCTACACCTTC
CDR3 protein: CASSLTGVGYTF

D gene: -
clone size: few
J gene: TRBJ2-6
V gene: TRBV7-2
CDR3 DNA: TGTGCCAGCAGCGACCAAATTACAACAGTGCTCCTGACTTTC
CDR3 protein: CASSDQITTVLLTF

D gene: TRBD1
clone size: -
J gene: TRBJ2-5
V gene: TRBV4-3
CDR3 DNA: TGCGCCAGCAGCCAAGATCTGGGACAGGGGGCGCGTTTGACCCAGTACTTC
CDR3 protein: CASSQDLGQGARLTQYF

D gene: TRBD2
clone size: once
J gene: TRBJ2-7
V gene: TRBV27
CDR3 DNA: TGTGCCAGCAGTCCCTCCTACCCGGGACTAGCGGGAGTGAACCCCTACGAGCAGTACTTC
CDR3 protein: CASSPSYPGLAGVNPYEQYF

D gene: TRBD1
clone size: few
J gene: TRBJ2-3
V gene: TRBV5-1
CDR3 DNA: TGCGCCAGCAGCCCGGGACAGCTAGTAGATACGCAGTATTTT
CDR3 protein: CASSPGQLVDTQYF

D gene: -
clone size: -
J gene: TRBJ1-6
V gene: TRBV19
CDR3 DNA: TGTGCCAGTAGCGGCGACTGGGGTTCACCCCTCCACTTT
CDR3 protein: CASSGDWGSPLHF

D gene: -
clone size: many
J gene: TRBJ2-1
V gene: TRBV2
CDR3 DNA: TGTGCCAGCAGTTACAACAATGAGCAGTTCTTC
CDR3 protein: CASSYNNEQFF

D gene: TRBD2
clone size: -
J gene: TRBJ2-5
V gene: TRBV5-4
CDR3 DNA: TGTGCCAGCAGCCCAGATAGCGGGAGGGCCTCAGAGACCCAGTACTTC
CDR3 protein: CASSPDSGRASETQYF

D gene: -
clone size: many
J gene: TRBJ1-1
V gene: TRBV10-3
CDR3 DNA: TGTGCCATCAGTTTTGACACTGAAGCTTTCTTT
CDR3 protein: CAISFDTEAFF

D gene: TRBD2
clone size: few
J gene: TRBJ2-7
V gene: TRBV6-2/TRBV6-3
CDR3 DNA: TGTGCCAGCAGTTACTCGAATATCGGGACTAGCGGAGACGAGCAGTACTTC
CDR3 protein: CASSYSNIGTSGDEQYF

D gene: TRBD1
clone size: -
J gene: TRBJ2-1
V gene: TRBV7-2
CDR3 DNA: TGTGCCAGCAGCGTGGGACAGGGCTCCTACAATGAGCAGTTCTTC
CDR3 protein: CASSVGQGSYNEQFF

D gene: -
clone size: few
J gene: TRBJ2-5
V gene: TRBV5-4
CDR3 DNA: TGTGCCAGCAGCGTGCTCTCCCAAGAGACCCAGTACTTC
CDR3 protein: CASSVLSQETQYF

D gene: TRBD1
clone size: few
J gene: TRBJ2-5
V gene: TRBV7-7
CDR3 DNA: TGTGCTAGCAGTTCAACTGACAGGGCAAAGACCCAGTACTTC
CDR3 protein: CASSSTDRAKTQYF

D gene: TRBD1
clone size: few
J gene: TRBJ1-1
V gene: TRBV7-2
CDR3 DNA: TGTGCCAGCAGCCACGGGACAGGAGGAGACACTGAAGCTTTCTTT
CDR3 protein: CASSHGTGGDTEAFF

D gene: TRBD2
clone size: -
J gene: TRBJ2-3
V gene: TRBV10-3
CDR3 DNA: TGTGCCATCAACCTAGCGGGAGGTCGCACAGATACGCAGTATTTT
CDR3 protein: CAINLAGGRTDTQYF

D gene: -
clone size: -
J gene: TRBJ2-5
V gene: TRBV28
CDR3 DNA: TGTGCCAGCGGCCTACTCAGTCCGGGAGAGACCCAGTACTTC
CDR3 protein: CASGLLSPGETQYF

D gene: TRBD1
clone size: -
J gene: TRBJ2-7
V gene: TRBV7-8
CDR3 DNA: TGTGCCAGCAGCCCGATGGGGGACAGGGCCTACGAGCAGTACTTC
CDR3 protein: CASSPMGDRAYEQYF

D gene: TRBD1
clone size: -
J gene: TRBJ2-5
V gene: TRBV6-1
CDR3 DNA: TGTGCCACCGCTCAGGGGGTTGGAGAGACCCAGTACTTC
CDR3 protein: CATAQGVGETQYF

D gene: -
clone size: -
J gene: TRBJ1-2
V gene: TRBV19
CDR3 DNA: TGTGCCAGTAGTAACCTACCAGCCGGAGATAACTATGGCTACACCTTC
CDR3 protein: CASSNLPAGDNYGYTF

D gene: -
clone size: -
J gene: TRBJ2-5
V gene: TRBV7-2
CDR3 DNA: TGTGCCAGCAGCCCGTCGGGGGCAGGATTGACCCAGTACTTC
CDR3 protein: CASSPSGAGLTQYF

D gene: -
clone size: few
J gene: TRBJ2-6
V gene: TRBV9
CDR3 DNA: TGTGCCAGCAGCGTAGATGTGGGAAGGCAGGGTTTTGGGGCCAACGTCCTGACTTTC
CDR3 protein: CASSVDVGRQGFGANVLTF

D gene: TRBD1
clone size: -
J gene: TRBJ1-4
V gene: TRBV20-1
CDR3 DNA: TGCAGTGCTAGAGATCCGGGACAGGGGGCGGGTGAAAAACTGTTTTTT
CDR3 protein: CSARDPGQGAGEKLFF

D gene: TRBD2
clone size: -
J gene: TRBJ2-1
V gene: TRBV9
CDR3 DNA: TGTGCCAGCGGCCAGGGACTAGCGGGATCCTTTTACAATGAGCAGTTCTTC
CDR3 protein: CASGQGLAGSFYNEQFF

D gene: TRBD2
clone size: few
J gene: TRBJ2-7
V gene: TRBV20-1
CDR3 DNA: TGCAGTGCTGTCGGGACTAGCGGGAGTTCACGCCACGAGCAGTACTTC
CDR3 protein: CSAVGTSGSSRHEQYF

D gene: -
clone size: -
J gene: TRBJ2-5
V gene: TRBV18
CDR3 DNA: TGTGCCAGCTCACCAAAGGAGAGTCAGGGGGAGACCCAGTACTTC
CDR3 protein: CASSPKESQGETQYF

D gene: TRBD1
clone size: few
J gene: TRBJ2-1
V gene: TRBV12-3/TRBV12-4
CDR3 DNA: TGTGCCAGCATTTATGCAGGGGGCGCTTCCCATGAGCAGTTCTTC
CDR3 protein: CASIYAGGASHEQFF

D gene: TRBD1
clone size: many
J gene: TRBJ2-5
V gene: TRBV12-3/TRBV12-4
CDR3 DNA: TGTGCCAGCAGAAGGGGACAGGCCCTTGGGGCGACCCAGTACTTC
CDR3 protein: CASRRGQALGATQYF

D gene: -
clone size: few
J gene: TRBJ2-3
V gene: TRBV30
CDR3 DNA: TGTGCCTTCTCCCTAGATACGCAGTATTTT
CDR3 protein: CAFSLDTQYF

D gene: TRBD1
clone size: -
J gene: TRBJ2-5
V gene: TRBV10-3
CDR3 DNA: TGTGCCATCAGCCCAGGGGGTAGAGAGACCCAGTACTTC
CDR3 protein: CAISPGGRETQYF

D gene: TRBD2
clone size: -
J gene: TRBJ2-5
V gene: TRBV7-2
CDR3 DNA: TGTGCCAGCAGCCCGTCACTAGCGGGGCCGCAAGAGACCCAGTACTTC
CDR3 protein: CASSPSLAGPQETQYF

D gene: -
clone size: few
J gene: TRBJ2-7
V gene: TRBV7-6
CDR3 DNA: TGTGCCAGCAGCTTAATCGGGAGTAACGAGCAGTACTTC
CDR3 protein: CASSLIGSNEQYF

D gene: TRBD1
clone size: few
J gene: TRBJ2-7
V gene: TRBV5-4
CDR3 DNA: TGTGCCAGCGGTCCACAGGGGGTAGGGTTCTACGAGCAGTACTTC
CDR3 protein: CASGPQGVGFYEQYF

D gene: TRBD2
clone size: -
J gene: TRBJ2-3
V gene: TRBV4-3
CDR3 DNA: TGCGCCAGCAGCCTAGCGGGAGGGTACCCAAGCACAGATACGCAGTATTTT
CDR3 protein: CASSLAGGYPSTDTQYF

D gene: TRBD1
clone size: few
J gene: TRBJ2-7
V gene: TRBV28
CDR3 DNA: TGTGCCAGCAGTTTAGTTGGGGTGACAGGGCCAGGCGAGCAGTACTTC
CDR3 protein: CASSLVGVTGPGEQYF

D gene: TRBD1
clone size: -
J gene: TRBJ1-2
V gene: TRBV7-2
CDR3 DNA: TGTGCCAGCAGCTTACGACAGGGGCCTGGGAACACCTTC
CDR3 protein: CASSLRQGPGNTF

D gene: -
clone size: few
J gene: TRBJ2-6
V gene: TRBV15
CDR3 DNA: TGTGCCACCAGCAGACAGGACAGCTCTGGGGCCAACGTCCTGACTTTC
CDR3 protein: CATSRQDSSGANVLTF

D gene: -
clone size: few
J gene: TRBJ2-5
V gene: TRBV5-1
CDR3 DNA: TGCGCCAGCAGCTTGGAACAGGGCGCCCAAGAGACCCAGTACTTC
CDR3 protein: CASSLEQGAQETQYF

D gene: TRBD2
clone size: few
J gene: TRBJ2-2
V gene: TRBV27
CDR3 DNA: TGTGCCAGCAGTTTAACTAGCGGGAGGGTAGGCGGGGAGCTGTTTTTT
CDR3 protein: CASSLTSGRVGGELFF

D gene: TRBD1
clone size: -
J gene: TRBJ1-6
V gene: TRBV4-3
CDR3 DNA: TGCGCCAGCAGACAGACAGGGGGCGGTAATAATTCACCCCTCCACTTT
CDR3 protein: CASRQTGGGNNSPLHF

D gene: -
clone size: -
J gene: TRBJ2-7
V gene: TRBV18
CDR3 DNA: TGTGCCAGCTCACCCACACAGGGTCTCTACGAGCAGTACTTC
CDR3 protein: CASSPTQGLYEQYF

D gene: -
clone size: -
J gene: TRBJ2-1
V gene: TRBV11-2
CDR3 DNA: TGTGCCACCACATCACACGAGGTTTACAATGAGCAGTTCTTC
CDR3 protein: CATTSHEVYNEQFF

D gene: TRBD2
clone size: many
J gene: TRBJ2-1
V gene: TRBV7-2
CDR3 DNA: TGTGCCAGCAGCGCCAAGACTAGCGGGATTGAGCAGTTCTTC
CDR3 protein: CASSAKTSGIEQFF

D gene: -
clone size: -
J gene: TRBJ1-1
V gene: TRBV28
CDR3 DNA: TGTGCCAGCACCTTATTGGGGGCAGATCCCAGGTGGAACACTGAAGCTTTCTTT
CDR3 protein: CASTLLGADPRWNTEAFF